This T cell receptor beta chain comes out of a study of CD8+ T cells in alopecia areata. Study at large: The study gave tofacitinib for 6 to 18 months, then 6 months off drug.

Remarks on this clone: The antigen remains undetermined.

Study findings and constraints: Clarity of TCR sharing across patients fell short of that in mice, possibly HLA-related. More clonal than normal scalp was lesional scalp, particularly alopecia totalis/universalis.

V was cut by 4 bases and J by 5 bases, with 6 bases left in between. The CDR3 contains 12 residues. Per the germline V gene, CDR1 is SEHNR and CDR2 is FQNEAQ (reference sequence). Isolated RNA was reverse transcribed into cDNA used as the sequencing template. The method was immunoSEQ multiplex PCR; TCRdb's version includes in-frame clones alone and lacks a portion of them. In the table there are around 120,000 clones, over 60% of which are singletons. Treatment: oral pan-JAK inhibitor, 5-10 mg twice daily. Peripheral blood and lesional scalp punch biopsies came from alopecia areata patients. The source material was CD4+ T cells sorted from blood, sampled at week 4, from a patient treated with tofacitinib. The source of this sequence is a human donor with alopecia areata. This sequence joins TRBV7-9 and TRBJ1-5; D is perhaps TRBD1 (5 bases). CDR3 sequence (DNA): TGTGCCAGCAGCTCAGGGTATCAGCCCCAGCATTTT. Encoded protein: CASSSGYQPQHF.